This T cell receptor beta chain was captured in a study of T cells after yellow fever vaccination. Study results and caveats: Reappearing after the booster were most of the clones from primary vaccination (around 95% CD4, 85% to 90% CD8). Contaminating bulk clonotypes could be abundant in FACS-sorted repertoires.

Many counts were recorded for this clonotype. Trimming took off 8 bases at V and 0 bases at J, with 8 bases between the two ends. This CDR3 contains 13 residues. In TCRdb, the 5' RACE reads were re-called with MiXCR into one record per CDR3 protein. The repertoire holds approximately 10,000 distinct CDR3 sequences, under 6.5% seen once, with almost 0.95% in the top ten. The material sequenced was PBMCs, either bulk or a sorted T-cell subset (CD4+, CD8+, memory, or dextramer-sorted; not recorded which), taken on the day of the yellow fever booster vaccination. The source is a man in his thirties or forties who received the YFV17D yellow fever vaccine. The rearrangement links TRBV12-3 or TRBV12-4 to TRBJ1-3; D gene ambiguous. The DNA for the CDR3 is TGTGCCAGCCAGCTCGGCTCTGGAAACACCATATATTTT. It yields the protein CASQLGSGNTIYF.